Sequencing of this T cell receptor (beta chain) was carried out in a study of blood T cell repertoires in COVID-19. Study as a whole: Sites in the United States, Italy and Spain provided acute and convalescent COVID-19 samples. PBMCs, B-cell-depleted T cells, or T cells provided the cDNA or gDNA that made up the material.

The CDR3 totals 16 residues. Per the study methods: Estimated nucleated cell counts came from reference gene primer amplification. Produced via immunoSEQ multiplex PCR; TCRdb's table is partial and in-frame only. V, J and clone size were drawn from that table, and D and trimming were deduced from the DNA. Of approximately 250,000 clones detected, just under 90% appear once; the ten largest clones hold approximately 4%. Individuals drawn from approximately 26 US areas were roughly 18 to 95 years old. The table lists this clone with a count of one. The source of this sequence is a woman aged 30 to 39 with acute COVID-19. The V gene is TRBV12-2, the J gene TRBJ2-1; the D call of TRBD2 is as the table states it, not checked on the DNA. TRBV12-2 has pseudogene status. The sample taken for sequencing was PBMCs or T cells enriched from blood (not recorded which). This CDR3 is CASRRTSGNLEGEQFF. CDR3 sequence (DNA): TGTGCAAGTCGGAGGACTAGCGGCAACCTCGAGGGTGAGCAGTTCTTC.